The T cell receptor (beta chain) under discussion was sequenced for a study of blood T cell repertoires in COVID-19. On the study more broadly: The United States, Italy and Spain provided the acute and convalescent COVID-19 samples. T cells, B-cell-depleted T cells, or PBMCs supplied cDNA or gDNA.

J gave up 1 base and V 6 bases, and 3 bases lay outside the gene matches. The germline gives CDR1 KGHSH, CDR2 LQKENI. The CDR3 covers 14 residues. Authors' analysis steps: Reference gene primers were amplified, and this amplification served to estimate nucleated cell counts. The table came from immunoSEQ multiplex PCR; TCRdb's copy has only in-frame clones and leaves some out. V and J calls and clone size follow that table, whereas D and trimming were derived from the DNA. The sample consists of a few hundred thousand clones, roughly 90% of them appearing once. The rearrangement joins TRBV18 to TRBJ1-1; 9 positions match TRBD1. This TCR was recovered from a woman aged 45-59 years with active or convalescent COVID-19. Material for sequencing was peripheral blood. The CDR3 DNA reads TGTGCCAGCTCGGTGACAGGGGGGAACACTGAAGCTTTCTTT. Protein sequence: CASSVTGGNTEAFF.